The source of this T cell receptor (beta chain) is a study of Ad26.COV2.S vaccination and SARS-CoV-2 variants (dated by TCRdb to the early 2020s). Background for the entire study: Vaccine-arm donors came from COV1001, a multicentre, randomized, double-blind, placebo-controlled phase I-IIa trial of Ad26.COV2.S in healthy adults. Ad26.COV2.S was given intramuscularly at 5x10^10 or 1x10^11 viral particles, as a single shot or as two shots 56 days apart. The specificity and breadth of SARS-CoV-2-reactive T cell receptors after Ad26.COV2.S vaccination were assessed by TCRbeta repertoire sequencing. A total of 32 samples were included in the TCR-sequenced set, comprising roughly 19 Ad26.COV2.S vaccine recipients, 5 placebo recipients and 8 SARS-CoV-2 convalescent individuals. Trial participants were randomized into five groups of five: low-dose or high-dose Ad26.COV2.S given once or twice, or placebo on both occasions. Investigators did not know the trial group allocation while performing experiments and assessing outcomes.

The immunoSEQ Assay was used to sequence TCRbeta CDR3 regions. After extraction, genomic DNA underwent amplification by bias-controlled multiplex PCR, followed by high-throughput sequencing. As for the authors' bioinformatics: To quantify the absolute abundance of every unique TCRbeta CDR3 region, sequences were collapsed and filtered. Usable DNA was measured by amplifying reference genes present in all nucleated cells, and TCRbeta template counts were normalized to that usable DNA to estimate T cell fraction. Repertoire TCRs were annotated as SARS-CoV-2-specific by exact matching of V gene, CDR3 amino acid sequence and J gene to a known reactive TCR set. The reference SARS-CoV-2 TCR set was derived from MIRA and filtered for enrichment in COVID-19-positive ImmuneCODE repertoires, a step that removed public or cross-reactive TCRs. Using the MIRA antigens, annotated TCRs were further analysed by specific ORF or by position within an ORF. Breadth was defined as annotated unique rearrangements over total unique productive rearrangements; depth was the summed frequency of those rearrangements. Two-sided Wilcoxon rank-sum tests were used to compare TCR breadth between groups. The clones in this table, taken by TCRdb from immuneACCESS, are in-frame only. Not every clone is retained; where verified, under half of the shortfall comes from an unresolved V gene, and the cause of the rest is unknown. The V and J calls and the clone size are those of that table, but D and trimming were determined from the DNA. This sample gives about 480,000 clones in total; around nine tenths of them show up just once. Around 13% of the sample is held by the ten biggest clonotypes.

The paper as a whole reports these results and caveats: Compared with placebo recipients, Ad26.COV2.S recipients showed higher spike-specific TCR breadth (P = 0.0014). After vaccination, spike-specific CD8+ and CD4+ T cell responses were reported to show substantial breadth. It was noted by the authors that total T cell responses may have been underestimated by the TCR breadth and depth analyses. The study was not powered for comparison of responses between vaccine doses or regimens. Vaccine and placebo recipients had comparable non-spike TCR breadth, which fits with the vaccine containing only spike.

The treatment or condition label, read with the paper, signifies: 15 to 20 received Ad26.COV2.S at low or high dose, single or two shots; roughly five received placebo; per-sample allocation not given. Repertoires of vaccine and placebo recipients were sequenced from samples taken on day 63 after the first injection. In Cohort 1b, 25 or so adults aged 18-55 years were enrolled at a single site in Boston, USA, between 29 July and 7 August 2020. Ad26.COV2.S was a replication-incompetent adenovirus type 26 vector that expressed a prefusion-stabilized SARS-CoV-2 spike protein derived from the original Wuhan strain. A note on this clone: Its antigen specificity is not known. No base qualities exist here, and no much larger clone lies one base off it.

From the germline V gene, CDR1 is WSHSY and CDR2 is SAAADI. The junction shows trimming of 0 bases on V and 5 bases on J, plus 20 bases between the germline ends. Spanning cysteine to phenylalanine, the CDR3 consists of 18 amino acids. The CDR3 DNA has 54 bases and is translated from base 1. This sequence uses TRBV10-2 and TRBJ2-1, with a tentative D gene TRBD2 over 6 matching bases. The sequence was collected from a person aged 18-65 years who received the Ad26.COV2.S COVID-19 vaccine or a placebo. The material sequenced was peripheral blood, taken in a trial of Ad26.COV2.S vaccine versus placebo. The nucleotide sequence reads as follows: TGCGCCAGCAGTGAGTCTTTGGGACTTCTGAGGGTTAACAATGAGCAGTTCTTC. Translated, this gives CASSESLGLLRVNNEQFF.